Each of the 17 T cell receptor beta chains below was sequenced from the same sample in a study of cytomegalovirus exposure and HLA in healthy donors. With 60 Vbeta and 13 Jbeta primers, the PCR was carried out. The repertoire was sequenced with immunoSEQ multiplex PCR; TCRdb's copy has only in-frame clones and lacks some. The table lists nearly 110,000 clones, about 70% of them singletons. Sequencing used PBMCs. These receptors all come from a female donor in good health and CMV-seronegative.

The chain's CDR3 is CSVLGLEANPYEQYF. The CDR3 DNA reads as TGCAGCGTTCTGGGCCTGGAGGCTAACCCATACGAGCAGTACTTC. J is TRBJ2-7 and V is TRBV29-1; weak D call: TRBD2 (5 bases). The length of the CDR3 is 15 residues. In germline, CDR1 is SQVTM, CDR2 ANQGSEA. V lost 5 bases and J lost 4, with 21 bases in between.

This clone was observed once. Other DNA variants within this sample encode the same CDR3. The genes are TRBV5-1 and TRBJ1-1, with a weak D call TRBD1 (5 bases). The CDR3 has 15 residues. V shed 0 bases and J shed 0 bases, with 9 bases lying between them. Per germline, CDR1 SGHRS and CDR2 YFSETQ. The CDR3 here is CASSLGQGLNTEAFF. CDR3 nucleotides: TGCGCCAGCAGCTTGGGGCAGGGCCTGAACACTGAAGCTTTCTTT.

This clone was seen just once. This chain connects TRBV28 to TRBJ1-2; D possibly corresponds to TRBD1 (6 bases). The germline V gene encodes CDR1 MDHEN and CDR2 SYDVKM. Trimming stripped 7 bases from V and 0 bases from J, with 18 bases between. CDR3 length: 16 residues. The CDR3 reads CASTRGGGAANYGYTF. As DNA, the CDR3 is TGTGCCAGCACCCGGGGCGGGGGGGCGGCTAACTATGGCTACACCTTC.

The chain couples TRBV2 to TRBJ1-3, with 7 bases identical to TRBD1. Trimming took 4 bases from V and 14 from J; bases not matched to a gene: 2. CDR1 is SNHLY and CDR2 is FYNNEI in the germline V gene. The CDR3 extends over 10 amino acids. The CDR3 here is CASSGDRVYF. The CDR3 DNA reads TGTGCCAGCAGTGGCGACAGGGTATATTTT.

The V call is TRBV7-3, the J call TRBJ1-2; possibly TRBD1 for D (5 bases). Germline V CDR1 and CDR2: SGHTA, FQGTGA. Trimming took 7 bases from V and 2 from J, leaving 14 bases between them. This CDR3 comprises 14 residues. CDR3 amino acids: CASTPGQGNYGYTF. CDR3 bases: TGTGCCAGCACACCCGGTCAGGGAAACTATGGCTACACCTTC.

V usage is TRBV2 and J usage is TRBJ2-1, with D tentatively TRBD2 (6 bases). Trimming shortened V by 4 bases and J by 4 bases, and 17 bases separated the two germline ends. Germline assignment: CDR1 SNHLY and CDR2 FYNNEI. The CDR3 has 16 amino acids. The CDR3 reads CASSARTIRHYNEQFF. The CDR3 region has the DNA TGTGCCAGCAGTGCCCGGACTATCCGGCATTACAATGAGCAGTTCTTC.

This clone was counted only a few times. This chain links TRBV18 with TRBJ2-5; 13 nucleotides match TRBD2. CDR3 length: 15 residues. With 6 bases clipped from V and 7 bases from J, the junction kept 8 bases outside the gene matches. Per germline, CDR1 KGHSH and CDR2 LQKENI. The CDR3 coding sequence is TGTGCCAGCTCCCTTGGGACTAGCGGGACGGGGACCCAGTACTTC. The encoded protein is CASSLGTSGTGTQYF.

A few counts support this clone. The V gene is TRBV2, the J gene TRBJ2-1, with 7 bases matching TRBD2. After removal of 7 bases from V and 8 bases from J, the junction contained 17 bases not matched to a gene. Germline assignment: CDR1 SNHLY and CDR2 FYNNEI. This CDR3 spans 16 amino acids. The DNA of the CDR3 is TGTGCCAGCAAGTCTAGCGGTACAAAAATTATGGATGAGCAGTTCTTC. This gives the protein CASKSSGTKIMDEQFF.

The rearrangement links TRBV5-6 to TRBJ2-7, with 13 bases lining up with TRBD2. The length of the CDR3 is 15 residues. Losses at the gene ends were 1 base for V and 4 bases for J; bases not matched to a gene: 2. Germline V lookup: CDR1 SGHDT, CDR2 YYEEEE. CDR3 residues: CASSLRGLAGYEQYF. CDR3 nucleotides: TGTGCCAGCAGCTTGCGGGGACTAGCGGGATACGAGCAGTACTTC.

The chain is built from TRBV12-2 and TRBJ2-7; whether TRBD1, the table's D call, matches the DNA was not checked. TRBV12-2 corresponds to a pseudogene. The CDR3 is 14 amino acids. The DNA of the CDR3 is TGTGCAAGTCGCCCACGGGACAGGGAATACGAGCAGTACTTC. Translation gives CASRPRDREYEQYF.

This chain uses TRBV29-1 with TRBJ1-6; D might be TRBD1 (5 bases). V lost 2 bases and J 17 bases, leaving 13 bases between the germline ends. CDR1 is SQVTM, CDR2 ANQGSEA, per germline. The CDR3 covers 11 residues. CDR3 DNA: TGCAGCGTTGAACTGGGGCAGGCAATCCACTTT. It specifies CSVELGQAIHF. The entire variable domain, with the rest obtained from reference TRBV29-1 and TRBJ1-6, is as follows: SAVISQKPSRDICQRGTSLTIQCQVDSQVTMMFWYRQQPGQSLTLIATANQGSEATYESGFVIDKFPISRPNLTFSTLTVSNMSPEDSSIYLCSVELGQAIHFGNGTRLTVT.

The chain couples TRBV4-2 to TRBJ1-2, with a weak D call TRBD1 (6 bases). The germline CDR1 and CDR2 sequences are LGHNA and YNFKEQ. The CDR3 is 13 amino acids. Trimming pared 3 bases from V and 4 bases from J, leaving 9 bases between. The CDR3 DNA reads TGTGCCAGCAGCCACCTGGACAGCTATGGCTACACCTTC. Its translation: CASSHLDSYGYTF.

The V gene is TRBV13, the J gene TRBJ2-3; 10 bases map to TRBD2. CDR1 PRHDT and CDR2 FYEKMQ come from the germline V gene (reference sequence). The CDR3 is made up of 15 amino acids. V shed 5 bases, J shed 4 bases, and the junction held 6 bases outside the gene matches. CDR3 coding DNA: TGTGCCAGCAGCGCCGAGCGGGAGGGTGCAGATACGCAGTATTTT. Translation gives CASSAEREGADTQYF. The variable domain in full, with the rest retrieved from reference TRBV13 and TRBJ2-3, is AAGVIQSPRHLIKEKRETATLKCYPIPRHDTVYWYQQGPGQDPQFLISFYEKMQSDKGSIPDRFSAQQFSDYHSELNMSSLELGDSALYFCASSAEREGADTQYFGPGTRLTVL.

This chain connects TRBV11-3 to TRBJ2-6; 10 nucleotides match TRBD1. The CDR3 runs to 18 residues. With V trimmed by 5 bases and J by 2 bases, 9 bases remained unmatched. CDR1 and CDR2 (germline): SGHNT, YENEEA. CDR3 amino acids: CASSRPRTGGPGANVLTF. The CDR3 nucleotides read TGTGCCAGCAGCAGACCCAGGACAGGGGGTCCTGGGGCCAACGTCCTGACTTTC.

The chain has TRBV19 and TRBJ2-7; TRBD2 aligns across 10 bases. This CDR3 has 15 residues. After removal of 1 base from V and 4 bases from J, the junction contained 4 bases not matched to a gene. Germline values: CDR1 LNHDA, CDR2 SQIVND (reference sequence). The CDR3 sequence is CASSIGTSGVYEQYF. CDR3 sequence (DNA): TGTGCCAGTAGTATAGGGACTAGCGGAGTGTACGAGCAGTACTTC.

The V and J genes are TRBV14 and TRBJ1-1; no clear D. The CDR3 length is 17 residues. Trimming shortened V by 0 bases and J by 1 base, and 15 bases separated the two germline ends. The germline V gene has CDR1 SGHDN and CDR2 FVKESK. DNA for the CDR3: TGTGCCAGCAGCCAAGACCCGGCGCGGGCGGGGAACACTGAAGCTTTCTTT. Its protein is CASSQDPARAGNTEAFF.

The chain uses TRBV11-1 and TRBJ1-5; 7 bases map to TRBD1. The CDR3 is 15 amino acids. The germline CDR1 and CDR2 sequences are SGHAT and FQDESV (reference sequence). V shed 5 bases, J shed 6 bases, and the junction held 10 bases outside the gene matches. CDR3 protein: CASSLDRFPSQPQHF. Here the CDR3 DNA reads TGTGCCAGCAGCCTGGACAGGTTCCCCAGTCAGCCCCAGCATTTT. Filled out from reference TRBV11-1 and TRBJ1-5, the complete variable domain reads EAEVAQSPRYKITEKSQAVAFWCDPISGHATLYWYRQILGQGPELLVQFQDESVVDDSQLPKDRFSAERLKGVDSTLKIQPAELGDSAMYLCASSLDRFPSQPQHFGDGTRLSIL.